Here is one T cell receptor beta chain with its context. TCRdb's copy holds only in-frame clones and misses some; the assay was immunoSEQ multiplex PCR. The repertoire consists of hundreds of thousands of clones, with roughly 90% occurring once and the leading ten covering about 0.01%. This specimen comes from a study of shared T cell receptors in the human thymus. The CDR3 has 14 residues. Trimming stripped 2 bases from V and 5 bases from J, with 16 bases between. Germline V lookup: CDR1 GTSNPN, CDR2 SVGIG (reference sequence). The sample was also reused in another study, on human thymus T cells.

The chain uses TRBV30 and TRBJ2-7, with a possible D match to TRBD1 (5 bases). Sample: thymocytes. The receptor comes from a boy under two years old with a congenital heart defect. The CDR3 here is CAWSRSKPGNEQYF. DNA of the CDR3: TGTGCCTGGAGTCGGAGTAAACCAGGGAACGAGCAGTACTTC.